The 12 T cell receptor beta chains presented below share a single source sample, sequenced in a study of long-term antiretroviral therapy in people with HIV. Runs used v3.0 of the immunoSEQ assay and were done at survey level. The method was immunoSEQ multiplex PCR; TCRdb's version includes in-frame clones alone and lacks a portion of them. The table records about 25,000 clones, around 87% of them present only once. Source: unsorted PBMCs, taken 1.9 years after starting antiretroviral therapy. The receptors originated from a woman aged 25 to 39 with HIV.

This chain joins TRBV5-6 and TRBJ2-3, with TRBD2 identical over 7 bases. CDR1 is SGHDT and CDR2 is YYEEEE in the germline V gene. V shed 2 bases, J shed 4 bases, and the junction held 4 bases outside the gene matches. The CDR3 sequence is 14 residues long. The CDR3 sequence is CASSFGGRADTQYF. In DNA, the CDR3 is TGTGCCAGCAGCTTCGGGGGGAGGGCAGATACGCAGTATTTT.

The genes are TRBV10-2 and TRBJ1-6; D unresolved. The CDR3 covers 14 residues. Germline V gives CDR1 WSHSY, CDR2 SAAADI. Trimming took off 4 bases at V and 8 bases at J, with 12 bases between the two ends. The DNA for the CDR3 is TGCGCCAGCAGTGTCACCGGACGGGATTCACCCCTCCACTTT. Amino acids: CASSVTGRDSPLHF.

V usage is TRBV18 and J usage is TRBJ1-4; D unresolved. From germline, CDR1 is KGHSH and CDR2 LQKENI. V lost 1 base to trimming and J lost 3 bases, with 3 bases between them. The CDR3 is made up of 13 amino acids. As DNA, the CDR3 is TGTGCCAGCTCACCACGCTCTAATGAAAAACTGTTTTTT. It encodes CASSPRSNEKLFF.

V is TRBV7-8 and J is TRBJ1-1; TRBD1 matches at 7 bases. The CDR3 sequence is 14 residues long. CDR1 SGHVS and CDR2 FQNEAQ come from the germline V gene. With 5 bases clipped from V and 6 bases from J, the junction kept 9 bases outside the gene matches. Here the CDR3 DNA reads TGTGCCAGCAGCCCCCGGACAGGACTTCCTGAAGCTTTCTTT. This gives the protein CASSPRTGLPEAFF. The whole variable domain, remainder taken from reference TRBV7-8 and TRBJ1-1, is GAGVSQSPRYKVAKRGQDVALRCDPISGHVSLFWYQQALGQGPEFLTYFQNEAQLDKSGLPSDRFFAERPEGSVSTLKIQRTQQEDSAVYLCASSPRTGLPEAFFGQGTRLTVV.

This chain joins TRBV6-1 and TRBJ2-7; TRBD1 matches at 7 bases. Germline CDR1 is MNHNS and CDR2 is SASEGT. The CDR3 length is 14 residues. Trimming removed 6 bases from V and 3 bases from J; junction bases left unmatched: 8. In DNA, the CDR3 is TGTGCCAGCAGACCGGGACAGTTGGACTACGAGCAGTACGTC. Its translation: CASRPGQLDYEQYV.

The rearrangement uses TRBV5-1 and TRBJ2-2; 8 nucleotides line up with TRBD1. The CDR3 has 16 residues. CDR1 is SGHRS, CDR2 YFSETQ, per germline. V shed 4 bases, J shed 7 bases, and the junction held 12 bases outside the gene matches. This chain's CDR3 is CASSPVRQGAIGELFF. The CDR3, as DNA: TGCGCCAGCAGCCCCGTTAGGCAGGGGGCTATCGGGGAGCTGTTTTTT.

This rearrangement joins TRBV5-4 to TRBJ1-2, with D possibly being TRBD1 (5 bases). This CDR3 region has 14 residues. Germline CDR1 SGHNT, CDR2 YYREEE (reference sequence). Trimming took off 3 bases at V and 7 bases at J, with 16 bases between the two ends. The CDR3 DNA reads as TGTGCCAGCAGCTCCTCCAGGGAGGGTTTTGGCTACACCTTC. This sequence encodes CASSSSREGFGYTF.

The chain combines TRBV10-3 with TRBJ2-7; perhaps TRBD1 as D (5 bases). Germline V gene lookup returns CDR1 ENHRY and CDR2 SYGVKD. Trimming took 6 bases from V and 0 from J, leaving 15 bases between them. This CDR3 is built from 15 residues. The CDR3 spells CAISSTGRISYEQYF. The CDR3 nucleotides are TGTGCCATCAGCTCCACAGGTAGGATCTCCTACGAGCAGTACTTC.

With respect to this clone: This sample includes further DNA sequences coding for the same CDR3. The chain carries TRBV19 and TRBJ1-5, with D hard to call. Trimming took 4 bases from V and 3 from J, leaving 13 bases between them. The CDR3 loop spans 15 amino acids. Germline lookup yields CDR1 LNHDA and CDR2 SQIVND (reference sequence). This CDR3 is CASSRVLGYNQPQHF. CDR3 sequence (DNA): TGTGCCAGTAGTAGGGTGTTGGGATACAATCAGCCCCAGCATTTT.

The rearrangement joins TRBV6-1 to TRBJ2-7; 9 bases match TRBD1. Germline V gene lookup returns CDR1 MNHNS and CDR2 SASEGT. The CDR3 spans 16 residues. J lost 2 bases, V lost 2 bases, and 7 bases had no gene match. Here the CDR3 reads CASSEIVGTGTYEQYF. CDR3 nucleotides: TGTGCCAGCAGTGAAATTGTTGGGACAGGGACCTACGAGCAGTACTTC.

V is TRBV10-3 and J is TRBJ2-5, with 7 bases lining up with TRBD2. V shed 4 bases and J 3 bases; nucleotides not matched to a gene: 17. The CDR3 consists of 18 residues. From germline, CDR1 is ENHRY and CDR2 SYGVKD. As DNA, the CDR3 is TGTGCCATCAGTGGAAGCACTAGCGCGTCTGCCCACGAAGAGACCCAGTACTTC. This encodes CAISGSTSASAHEETQYF.

The gene calls are TRBV9 and TRBJ2-5; unclear D gene. Looked up from germline, CDR1 is SGDLS and CDR2 is YYNGEE. V was cut by 0 bases and J by 4 bases, with 10 bases left in between. CDR3 length: 14 amino acids. CDR3 in DNA: TGTGCCAGCAGCGTAGGGATACACTCAGAGACCCAGTACTTC. Its protein is CASSVGIHSETQYF.